The 6 T cell receptor beta chains presented below share a single source sample, sequenced in a study of blood T cell repertoires in COVID-19 (dated by TCRdb to between 2020 and 2021). Library preparation was by the immunoSEQ multiplex PCR assay. TCRdb took over this immuneACCESS table, retaining in-frame rearrangements with V and J assigned. Such tables are incomplete; in checked studies, under half of the missing clones stem from an unresolved V gene, and the remainder is unexplained. The table for this sample lists just over 90,000 clones; around four fifths of them were counted only once. Together, the top ten hold roughly 15% of the sample. The material sequenced was peripheral blood. Receptors were obtained from a human donor in a cohort sampled during active COVID-19.

This rearrangement joins TRBV5-1 to TRBJ2-2; D unresolved. Germline V gene data show CDR1 as SGHRS and CDR2 as YFSETQ. The CDR3 runs to 13 residues. Trimming took off 2 bases at V and 4 bases at J, with 6 bases between the two ends. The DNA for the CDR3 is TGCGCCAGCAGCTTCTTATCCACCGGGGAGCTGTTTTTT. Protein sequence: CASSFLSTGELFF.

This clone was recorded a few times. The V call is TRBV3-1 (or the pseudogene TRBV3-2), the J call TRBJ1-5; D uncertain. Germline values: CDR1 LGHDT, CDR2 YNNKEL (reference sequence). Deletions cut 1 base from V and 2 bases from J, with 6 bases between. The CDR3 covers 14 residues. The CDR3 DNA follows: TGTGCCAGCAGCCAAGTGGCAGGCAATCAGCCCCAGCATTTT. Amino acid sequence: CASSQVAGNQPQHF.

CDR3 protein: CASSERQGQSYTF. Here the CDR3 DNA reads TGTGCCAGCAGTGAGAGACAGGGTCAGAGCTACACCTTC. The chain has TRBV6-1 and TRBJ1-2, with TRBD1 matching 7 bases. Trimming removed 3 bases from V and 9 bases from J; junction bases left unmatched: 7. From germline, CDR1 is MNHNS and CDR2 SASEGT. The CDR3 spans 13 residues.

V and J are TRBV29-1 and TRBJ1-1, with TRBD1 identical over 8 bases. Per germline, CDR1 SQVTM and CDR2 ANQGSEA. The CDR3 loop spans 13 amino acids. V lost 6 bases and J lost 4; bases outside the gene matches: 7. The CDR3 DNA follows: TGCAGCGTCGGCGACAGGGGCTTCACTGAAGCTTTCTTT. Protein sequence: CSVGDRGFTEAFF.

The rearrangement joins TRBV30 to TRBJ1-5, with D possibly matching TRBD1 (6 bases). The CDR3 sequence is 15 residues long. The V end was cut by 0 bases, the J end by 4 bases, with 13 bases between. The germline CDR1 and CDR2 sequences are GTSNPN and SVGIG (reference sequence). DNA for the CDR3: TGTGCCTGGAGTGTAGGACGAACAGGGAATCAGCCCCAGCATTTT. It yields the protein CAWSVGRTGNQPQHF.

This chain uses TRBV5-1 with TRBJ1-3; 10 nucleotides line up with TRBD1. Trimming cost V 2 bases and J 4 bases; bases outside gene matches: 9. CDR3 length: 17 amino acids. Germline loops: CDR1 SGHRS, CDR2 YFSETQ. The CDR3 is CASSFGGTGAGGNTIYF. The CDR3 DNA sequence: TGCGCCAGCAGCTTCGGCGGGACAGGGGCTGGGGGAAACACCATATATTTT.